Sequencing of this TCR beta chain was carried out in a study of molecular identifiers for immune sequencing clone quantification. This clonotype has ten or more counts. Antigen specificity is unknown. In germline, CDR1 is LNHDA, CDR2 SQIVND (reference sequence). CDR3 length: 14 residues. Deletions cut 3 bases from V and 6 bases from J, with 15 bases between. TCRdb recomputed calls from the PCR reads with MiXCR, one row per CDR3 protein. This repertoire shows about 40,000 distinct CDR3 sequences, about 18% found once; its top ten account for roughly 7.7%. Points from the study as a whole: The study found clones above 20 RNA copies held over 98% of effector molecules and under 1% in naive cells. The study reportedly detected spiked Jurkat TCR RNA from one cell among around 1 million naive cells.

This rearrangement joins TRBV19 to TRBJ2-7; D is possibly TRBD1 or TRBD2 (5 bases each). Sequencing used naive CD8+ T cells from blood, with Jurkat cell RNA spiked in. This sample's subset: FACS-sorted CD8+CD4-CCR7+CD45RA+ naive T cells. The source of this sequence is a human donor in good health. Some libraries in this study had Jurkat cell RNA spiked in. CDR3 region: CASSMAFGTLEQYF. The CDR3 DNA follows: TGTGCCAGTAGTATGGCTTTTGGGACCCTCGAGCAGTACTTC.